The rows below give T cell receptor beta chains drawn from one sample of a study of CD8 T cells in Susac syndrome. TCRdb passed the immunoSEQ multiplex PCR reads through MiXCR, listing each CDR3 protein once. The table shows around 200,000 distinct CDR3 sequences, with 95% occurring only once. Sequencing was done on a sample of CD4+ T cells from PBMCs. These receptors were obtained from a human donor with multiple sclerosis. The CDR3 runs from the conserved cysteine through the conserved F or W. The D gene is left open where the match is weak. Clone size is given for some rows only: seen once, a few or many times, or a class if the clone is expanded.

NA	TRBV20-1	NA	TRBJ2-1	TGCAGTGCCCAGAAGGGATGGAATGAGCAGTTCTTC	CSAQKGWNEQFF
NA	TRBV20-1	TRBD1	TRBJ1-1	TGCAGTGTTGACAGGGGGCGGCTAATGGGCACTGAAGCTTTCTTT	CSVDRGRLMGTEAFF
NA	TRBV9	TRBD1	TRBJ2-1	TGTGCCAGCGACAGGGGCCCCATCGTAGGCGAGCAGTTCTTC	CASDRGPIVGEQFF
NA	TRBV30	NA	TRBJ1-4	TGTGCCTGGACCCGGGGGCGGACAAATGAAAAACTGTTTTTT	CAWTRGRTNEKLFF
NA	TRBV20-1	TRBD1	TRBJ2-3	TGCAGTGCCAGTGACAGGGTCGACACAGATACGCAGTATTTT	CSASDRVDTDTQYF
NA	TRBV20-1	NA	TRBJ1-1	TGCAGTGCTAGCGCGGCCCGAGTGAACACTGAAGCTTTCTTT	CSASAARVNTEAFF
NA	TRBV3-1	TRBD1	TRBJ2-2	TGTGCCAGCAGCACTTCGACAGGGGCCGTCACCGGGGAGCTGTTTTTT	CASSTSTGAVTGELFF
NA	TRBV2	NA	TRBJ2-2	TGTGCCACCTCATTACTAGCTCCCGGGGAGCTGTTTTTT	CATSLLAPGELFF
NA	TRBV5-6	NA	TRBJ2-1	TGTGCCAGCAGCTACCCGGGACTCGATTTTGCTTACAATGAGCAGTTCTTC	CASSYPGLDFAYNEQFF
once	TRBV10-3	NA	TRBJ2-1	TGTGCCATCAGAGCGGACCAAGGGAACAATGAGCAGTTCTTC	CAIRADQGNNEQFF
NA	TRBV29-1	NA	TRBJ1-2	TGCAGCGCGACGACGGAAAACTATGGCTACACCTTC	CSATTENYGYTF
NA	TRBV3-1	NA	TRBJ1-1	TGTGCCAGCAGCCAAGTAACCAGGAGGGGAACTGAAGCTTTCTTT	CASSQVTRRGTEAFF
NA	TRBV12-3/TRBV12-4	TRBD1	TRBJ1-5	TGTGCCAGCAGACGGGACAGGGGACCAGGTCAGCCCCAGCATTTT	CASRRDRGPGQPQHF
NA	TRBV30	TRBD1	TRBJ1-6	TGTGCCTCTTTACAGGGGCGAGGTTCACCCCTCCACTTT	CASLQGRGSPLHF
NA	TRBV12-3/TRBV12-4	TRBD2	TRBJ2-5	TGTGCCAGCAGTTCCTCGACTAGCGGGGAGACCCAGTACTTC	CASSSSTSGETQYF
NA	TRBV2	NA	TRBJ2-3	TGTGCCAGCAGTGAATCGGGGGCCACAGATACGCAGTATTTT	CASSESGATDTQYF
NA	TRBV30	TRBD1	TRBJ1-5	TGTGCCTGGAGTGTACAGGGGACAAACCAGCCCCAGCATTTT	CAWSVQGTNQPQHF
NA	TRBV20-1	TRBD2	TRBJ2-7	TGCAGTGCTAGAGGGACTAGCGGGGGCCCCTGGTCCTACGAGCAGTACTTC	CSARGTSGGPWSYEQYF
NA	TRBV10-3	NA	TRBJ1-5	TGTGCCATCAGTGAGGACGTGTCCAATCAGCCCCAGCATTTT	CAISEDVSNQPQHF
NA	TRBV3-1	NA	TRBJ2-2	TGTGCCAGCAGCCAAGGGACACCCAACACCGGGGAGCTGTTTTTT	CASSQGTPNTGELFF